Sequencing of this T cell receptor beta chain was carried out in a study of blood T cells in healthy people across ages. The second PCR ran roughly 7 to 11 cycles with a sample-barcoded 5' primer and J-beta primers. From the 5' RACE reads, TCRdb called clonotypes with MiXCR, one entry per CDR3 protein. The sample includes roughly 800,000 distinct CDR3 sequences, roughly 64% of them seen just once. Study outcomes and limitations: The fall in TCR beta diversity per million T cells was roughly linear with age. Nothing was known about donor CMV status, and this possibly confounded expanded clonotype changes.

Note on this clonotype: Its matching antigen is unknown.

The V gene lost 0 bases and the J gene lost 7 bases, with 18 bases spanning the gap. This CDR3 has 16 amino acids. From germline, CDR1 is MDHEN and CDR2 SYDVKM. The study recruited healthy Caucasian donors from Russia who were aged about 6 to 95. This receptor was taken from a man aged 25-45 years in good health. The source material was blood. The chain combines TRBV28 with TRBJ2-5; maybe TRBD1 (7 bases). This chain's CDR3 is CASSLWEGGDRVTQYF. Here the CDR3 DNA reads TGTGCCAGCAGTTTATGGGAGGGGGGCGACAGGGTGACCCAGTACTTC.